Shown below are 12 T cell receptor beta chains from a single sample sequenced in a study of human T cells and chemical hapten exposure. Time point given: pre-sensitization, week 0. As to treatment: therapeutic diphenylcyclopropenone sensitization with weekly scalp DPC. TCRdb fed the RACE reads into MiXCR, producing one record per CDR3 protein. Of over 55,000 distinct CDR3 sequences in the sample, 9.5% to 10% were seen once. Sequenced material: whole blood, taken in connection with sensitization to the hapten diphenylcyclopropenone (DPC). The receptors were gathered from a man aged 35 to 55 with alopecia areata. Some clones in this sample may be carry-over from other donors' samples.

This clonotype was observed a few times. The chain is built from TRBV4-2 and TRBJ2-7; D perhaps matches TRBD1 (6 bases). The CDR3 spans 16 residues. Trimming stripped 2 bases from V and 2 bases from J, with 16 bases between. CDR1 is LGHNA, CDR2 YNFKEQ, per germline. The chain's CDR3 is CASSQTLDSTTYEQYF. CDR3 bases: TGTGCCAGCAGCCAAACCCTGGACAGTACAACCTACGAGCAGTACTTC.

V usage is TRBV7-2 and J usage is TRBJ2-4; a possible D gene is TRBD2 (6 bases). Germline loops: CDR1 SGHTA, CDR2 FQGNSA. The CDR3 has 14 amino acids. V was cut by 5 bases and J by 8 bases, with 16 bases left in between. The DNA for the CDR3 is TGTGCCAGCAGCCCGCGGGACTTTGCCGACATTCAGTACTTC. Amino acid sequence: CASSPRDFADIQYF.

The sample holds many counts of this clonotype. This chain links TRBV13 with TRBJ2-7; tentatively, D is TRBD1 or TRBD2 (5 bases each). V was pared by 5 bases and J by 3 bases, with 11 bases between. Per the germline V gene, CDR1 is PRHDT and CDR2 is FYEKMQ (reference sequence). The CDR3 contains 13 residues. The CDR3 here is CASSPKGSYEQYF. CDR3 in DNA: TGTGCCAGCAGCCCCAAGGGGAGCTACGAGCAGTACTTC.

The chain employs TRBV27 and TRBJ2-7; 7 bases align to TRBD2. CDR3 length: 15 amino acids. Germline CDR1 and CDR2: MNHEY and SMNVEV (reference sequence). Trimming cost V 0 bases and J 2 bases; bases outside gene matches: 4. CDR3 coding DNA: TGTGCCAGCAGTTTATCGGGAGCGGGGACCTACGAGCAGTACTTC. Translation gives CASSLSGAGTYEQYF.

V is TRBV5-6 and J is TRBJ2-3; 12 bases align to TRBD2. Germline values: CDR1 SGHDT, CDR2 YYEEEE. The CDR3 runs 16 residues. V lost 4 bases and J lost 0; bases outside the gene matches: 3. This CDR3 is CASSETSGGSTDTQYF. As DNA, the CDR3 is TGTGCCAGCAGCGAGACTAGCGGGGGAAGCACAGATACGCAGTATTTT.

This clonotype was detected ten times or more. The CDR3 loop reads CSARESTEAFF. In DNA form, the CDR3 reads TGCAGTGCTAGAGAATCCACTGAAGCTTTCTTT. V gene TRBV20-1 combines with J gene TRBJ1-1; D not resolved. The germline CDR1 and CDR2 sequences are DFQATT and SNEGSKA (reference sequence). V was pared by 0 bases and J by 4 bases, with 3 bases between. The CDR3 spans 11 residues.

The rearrangement uses TRBV6-1 and TRBJ2-7; D might be TRBD1 or TRBD2, each matching 6 bases. V was clipped by 1 base and J by 3 bases, with 19 bases between them. The germline V gene encodes CDR1 MNHNS and CDR2 SASEGT. This CDR3 is 17 amino acids long. The CDR3 loop reads CASSEVWGAGAIYEQYF. The CDR3 DNA follows: TGTGCCAGCAGTGAAGTTTGGGGGGCAGGGGCAATCTACGAGCAGTACTTC.

This clonotype was observed many times. The V gene is TRBV28, the J gene TRBJ1-2; TRBD1 matches at 9 bases. CDR3 length equals 16 residues. The V segment lost 5 bases and the J segment 7 bases; nucleotides outside the gene matches: 14. Germline lookup yields CDR1 MDHEN and CDR2 SYDVKM. The CDR3 loop is CASSPPSPGTGPGYTF. CDR3 nucleotide sequence: TGTGCCAGCAGTCCACCGAGTCCCGGGACAGGGCCTGGCTACACCTTC.

The V and J genes are TRBV20-1 and TRBJ2-2; the D is unclear. The CDR3 runs to 13 residues. Trimming removed 2 bases from V and 1 base from J, with 5 bases in between. The V gene's germline CDR1 is DFQATT and CDR2 SNEGSKA (reference sequence). The CDR3 region has the DNA TGCAGTGCTAGAACCATGAACACCGGGGAGCTGTTTTTT. Amino acid sequence: CSARTMNTGELFF.

This clonotype appeared a few times. This chain joins TRBV12-3 or TRBV12-4 and TRBJ2-3; TRBD2 is a possible D gene (6 bases). The CDR3 runs 17 residues. V was trimmed by 6 bases and J by 0 bases, leaving 19 bases between them. The CDR3 nucleotides are TGTGCCAGCAGCCTCCTCCTGCTAGCGCACAGCACAGATACGCAGTATTTT. This codes for CASSLLLLAHSTDTQYF.

The V call is TRBV7-9, the J call TRBJ2-1; D unresolved. V lost 1 base and J 8 bases, leaving 12 bases between the germline ends. Looked up from germline, CDR1 is SEHNR and CDR2 is FQNEAQ (reference sequence). The CDR3 has 14 residues. The CDR3: CASSLVPIGDEQFF. The CDR3 DNA is TGTGCCAGCAGCTTAGTTCCTATAGGCGATGAGCAGTTCTTC.

This clonotype was seen more than once but under ten times. The CDR3, as DNA: TGTGCCAGCAGTTTTGGGGACCAAGAGACCCAGTACTTC. The encoded protein is CASSFGDQETQYF. The rearrangement joins TRBV28 to TRBJ2-5, with D hard to call. Trimming took off 3 bases at V and 0 bases at J, with 5 bases between the two ends. The CDR3 has 13 amino acids. Germline V gene lookup returns CDR1 MDHEN and CDR2 SYDVKM.